The rows below give T cell receptor beta chains drawn from one sample of a study of PD-1 blockade in classical Hodgkin lymphoma. This table comes from immunoSEQ multiplex PCR, and its TCRdb copy is limited to in-frame clones, with some not included. This sample yields 27,000 or so clones, of which over 60% are seen a single time; around 3.3% belongs to the top ten. Material: peripheral blood mononuclear cells (PBMCs), obtained before the fourth cycle of nivolumab. The receptors stem from a human donor with classical Hodgkin lymphoma. Both conserved end residues are part of each CDR3. The D gene is left open where the match is weak. The listing skips clone size in some rows; elsewhere it reads once, few, many or a size class.

v_call	j_call	clone_size	d_call	cdr3_aa	cdr3_nt
TRBV9	TRBJ2-3	-	-	CASSEALGVTDTQYF	TGTGCCAGCAGCGAGGCCCTGGGGGTCACAGATACGCAGTATTTT
TRBV21-1	TRBJ2-7	-	-	CASSKSGDTVSYEQYF	TGTGCCAGCAGCAAATCGGGGGATACAGTGAGCTACGAGCAGTACTTC
TRBV27	TRBJ2-3	-	-	CASSLRGPGDTQYF	TGTGCCAGCAGTTTACGAGGGCCGGGAGATACGCAGTATTTT
TRBV2	TRBJ2-2	-	-	CASSSYTNTGELFF	TGTGCCAGCAGTTCATATACTAACACCGGGGAGCTGTTTTTT
TRBV5-8	TRBJ1-2	-	-	CASSPPGDTF	TGTGCCAGCAGCCCCCCGGGCGACACCTTC
TRBV28	TRBJ1-5	-	-	CASSLWGEGHNQPQHF	TGTGCCAGCAGTTTATGGGGAGAAGGGCACAATCAGCCCCAGCATTTT
TRBV5-1	TRBJ2-5	-	TRBD1	CASSQAGGRETQYF	TGCGCCAGCAGCCAGGCAGGGGGTCGGGAGACCCAGTACTTC
TRBV5-1	TRBJ1-4	-	-	CASSFTATNEKLFF	TGCGCCAGCAGCTTTACTGCAACTAATGAAAAACTGTTTTTT
TRBV9	TRBJ2-2	few	-	CASAVTPATGELFF	TGTGCCAGCGCCGTTACCCCCGCGACCGGGGAGCTGTTTTTT
TRBV19	TRBJ2-7	-	-	CASSSGMQSYEQYF	TGTGCCAGTAGTTCTGGAATGCAGTCCTACGAGCAGTACTTC
TRBV4-1	TRBJ1-2	-	TRBD1	CASSQEGGQGISWGYTF	TGCGCCAGCAGCCAAGAAGGGGGACAGGGGATTTCCTGGGGCTACACCTTC
TRBV28	TRBJ1-5	once	-	CASRGHPGNQPQHF	TGTGCCAGCAGGGGACACCCAGGGAATCAGCCCCAGCATTTT
TRBV6-5	TRBJ2-5	medium-sized	TRBD1	CASSYMTGAVETQYF	TGTGCCAGCAGTTACATGACAGGGGCCGTAGAGACCCAGTACTTC
TRBV7-2	TRBJ2-3	-	-	CASSLVGGGRGADTQYF	TGTGCCAGCAGCTTAGTTGGCGGGGGCCGGGGAGCAGATACGCAGTATTTT
TRBV4-3	TRBJ2-1	-	-	CASSQEESRRQFF	TGCGCCAGCAGCCAAGAGGAGTCCCGGAGGCAGTTCTTC
TRBV4-1	TRBJ1-5	-	TRBD1	CASSQETGEVQPQHF	TGCGCCAGCAGCCAAGAGACAGGGGAGGTTCAGCCCCAGCATTTT
TRBV10-3	TRBJ2-7	medium-sized	-	CAISEANTVPYEQYF	TGTGCCATCAGTGAGGCAAATACGGTGCCCTACGAGCAGTACTTC
TRBV14	TRBJ2-7	-	TRBD1	CASSHRQGAGYEQYF	TGTGCCAGCAGCCACCGACAGGGAGCTGGGTACGAGCAGTACTTC
TRBV5-1	TRBJ1-1	-	-	CASSAQGNTEAFF	TGCGCCAGCAGCGCCCAGGGAAACACTGAAGCTTTCTTT
TRBV7-9	TRBJ1-4	-	-	CASSPVGTGTHEKLFF	TGTGCCAGCAGCCCTGTTGGGACCGGGACGCATGAAAAACTGTTTTTT